The 13 T cell receptor beta chains in this list originate from one sample, sequenced in a study of blood T cell repertoires in COVID-19. The repertoire was sequenced with immunoSEQ multiplex PCR; TCRdb's copy has only in-frame clones and lacks some. The sample has 250,000 to 300,000 clones; 88% are singletons. Input material: peripheral blood. These receptors were obtained from a woman aged 30 to 39 with COVID-19, enrolled during active disease.

This clone was observed a single time. This rearrangement joins TRBV7-6 to TRBJ2-5, with TRBD1 identical over 7 bases. CDR1 is SGHVS and CDR2 is FNYEAQ in the germline V gene. The CDR3 sequence is 18 residues long. Trimming removed 4 bases from V and 1 base from J; junction bases left unmatched: 15. The CDR3 loop reads CASSSNRGLLNPQETQYF. The CDR3 DNA sequence: TGTGCCAGCAGCTCTAACAGGGGCCTCCTCAATCCCCAAGAGACCCAGTACTTC.

The chain employs TRBV13 and TRBJ1-6; possibly TRBD1 for D (5 bases). Trimming cost V 4 bases and J 10 bases, with 14 bases left between them. The CDR3 is made up of 14 amino acids. Germline V gene data show CDR1 as PRHDT and CDR2 as FYEKMQ (reference sequence). The CDR3 reads CASSSKSGESPLHF. CDR3 bases: TGTGCCAGCAGCTCGAAGTCGGGGGAATCACCCCTCCACTTT.

CDR3 DNA sequence: TGCGCCAGCAGCCCTACGGGACACGACTATGGCTACACCTTC. This gives the protein CASSPTGHDYGYTF. The V call is TRBV5-1, the J call TRBJ1-2, with D maybe TRBD1 (6 bases). Germline CDR1 is SGHRS and CDR2 is YFSETQ. The germline V and J ends were trimmed by 4 bases and 3 bases, with 13 bases remaining between them. This CDR3 is built from 14 residues.

This chain joins TRBV7-9 and TRBJ1-3; 8 nucleotides match TRBD1. Germline V gives CDR1 SEHNR, CDR2 FQNEAQ (reference sequence). Germline trimming cut 5 bases from V and 3 bases from J; bases unmatched to any gene: 6. This CDR3 has 15 amino acids. This CDR3 is CASSTRTGNGNTIYF. The DNA for the CDR3 is TGTGCCAGCAGCACTAGGACAGGGAATGGAAACACCATATATTTT.

This clone was picked up a small number of times. The rearrangement joins TRBV25-1 to TRBJ2-7; unclear D gene. The CDR3 extends over 14 amino acids. With 3 bases removed from V and 2 bases from J, the gap between germline ends came to 11 bases. Germline V CDR1 and CDR2: MGHDK, SYGVNS. The CDR3 DNA sequence: TGTGCCAGCAGTGACCCCGAGGAGACCTACGAGCAGTACTTC. Translation gives CASSDPEETYEQYF.

The CDR3 loop is CASTKGAGLRNTIYF. The CDR3 bases are TGTGCCAGCACCAAGGGGGCAGGGTTGAGAAACACCATATATTTT. The chain is built from TRBV5-6 and TRBJ1-3; 7 bases are a match to TRBD1. Germline CDR1 and CDR2: SGHDT and YYEEEE. The CDR3 has 15 amino acids. V dropped 6 bases and J dropped 5; count of bases not matched to a gene: 11.

The V gene is TRBV11-2, the J gene TRBJ2-2; 11 bases agree with TRBD2. The CDR3 is 15 residues long. Trimming removed 7 bases from V and 5 bases from J; junction bases left unmatched: 6. Germline-derived CDR1 and CDR2 are SGHAT and FQNNGV. In nucleotides, the CDR3 is TGTGCCAGCACCAAGACTAGCGGGATTACCGGGGAGCTGTTTTTT. This translates into CASTKTSGITGELFF.

This clone was seen a handful of times. The chain combines TRBV5-5 with TRBJ1-2; no definite D call. Germline V CDR1 and CDR2: SGHKS, YYEKEE (reference sequence). The CDR3 extends over 13 amino acids. Trimming removed 4 bases from V and 6 bases from J, with 13 bases in between. The CDR3 region is CASSLEYGDGYTF. The CDR3 DNA reads as TGTGCCAGCAGCCTAGAATATGGAGATGGCTACACCTTC.

The chain recombines TRBV6-5 with TRBJ1-2; TRBD1 aligns across 7 bases. The CDR3 loop spans 15 amino acids. The V segment lost 7 bases and the J segment 3 bases; nucleotides outside the gene matches: 11. Germline V gene sequence: CDR1 MNHEY, CDR2 SVGAGI. The CDR3 region is CASKRDHRGDYGYTF. CDR3 nucleotide sequence: TGTGCCAGCAAAAGAGATCACAGGGGTGACTATGGCTACACCTTC.

The chain is built from TRBV7-2 and TRBJ2-1, with 11 bases fitting TRBD2. The CDR3 consists of 18 residues. Looked up from germline, CDR1 is SGHTA and CDR2 is FQGNSA. Unmatched junction bases numbered 10, after V lost 5 bases and J lost 1 base. CDR3 nucleotides: TGTGCCAGCAGCCCCGGTAGCGGGAGGGCCCCGTCCTACAATGAGCAGTTCTTC. Translated, it gives CASSPGSGRAPSYNEQFF.

This rearrangement joins TRBV6-6 to TRBJ2-1; a weak D match, TRBD1 (6 bases). CDR1 is MNHNY and CDR2 is SVGAGI in the germline V gene (reference sequence). Trimming left V 7 bases short and J 5 bases short, with 12 bases between. The CDR3 is made up of 13 amino acids. In DNA form, the CDR3 reads TGTGCCAGCATACAGGGAACTGACAATGAGCAGTTCTTC. Its translation: CASIQGTDNEQFF.

V gene TRBV9 combines with J gene TRBJ1-1, with 7 bases identical to TRBD1. This CDR3 spans 14 amino acids. The germline gives CDR1 SGDLS, CDR2 YYNGEE. J gave up 1 base and V 4 bases, and 4 bases lay outside the gene matches. The CDR3 DNA is TGTGCCAGCAGCCCGACAGGGCCGAACACTGAAGCTTTCTTT. Residues: CASSPTGPNTEAFF.

The chain couples TRBV19 to TRBJ2-2; D uncertain. Trimming took off 5 bases at V and 2 bases at J, with 12 bases between the two ends. Germline lookup yields CDR1 LNHDA and CDR2 SQIVND (reference sequence). There are 15 residues in the CDR3. The CDR3 DNA follows: TGTGCCAGTAGTGGGTGGGCAGCTAACACCGGGGAGCTGTTTTTT. Residues: CASSGWAANTGELFF.